This TCR beta chain was observed in a study of Graves' ophthalmopathy and Graves' hyperthyroidism. About the study: Pretreatment peripheral blood was obtained at initial diagnosis.

The authors amplified TCR beta CDR3 regions, and they did so from RNA transcripts for repertoire sequencing. Second-round multiplex PCR came after a first-round RT-PCR that employed HTBI primers. MiXCR, applied by TCRdb to the multiplex PCR reads, yields one record per CDR3 protein. The table includes about 370,000 distinct CDR3 sequences, approximately 17% detected once. Only newly diagnosed hyperthyroidism patients aged 18 to 65, with under 2 months' duration, were enrolled. Other autoimmune diseases, uncontrolled infections, pregnancy or lactation led to the exclusion of patients. Clinical symptoms and serum thyroxine were used for diagnosis; TRAb, thyroid ultrasound and orbital computed tomography were also relied on. The sample holds many counts of this clonotype. Trimming removed 5 bases at V and 0 bases at J, with 14 bases between. This CDR3 is built from 15 residues. The germline V gene has CDR1 SGHAT and CDR2 FQNNGV.

The TCR originated in an adult woman with stable Graves' hyperthyroidism. The V gene is TRBV11-2, the J gene TRBJ2-7; no clear D. Material for sequencing was peripheral blood. In nucleotides, the CDR3 is TGTGCCAGCAGCCCTCAGCTGGTTAGCTCCTACGAGCAGTACTTC. This gives the protein CASSPQLVSSYEQYF.